The entry below gives a single T cell receptor beta chain sequence along with its context. The repertoire was sequenced with immunoSEQ multiplex PCR; TCRdb's copy has only in-frame clones and lacks some. This table holds approximately 270,000 clones, 85% to 90% found once. The entry originates in a study of blood T cell repertoires in COVID-19. CDR1 and CDR2 from the germline V gene are MNHNS and SASEGT. V gave up 4 bases and J gave up 2 bases; unmatched junction bases: 9. The CDR3 has 18 residues. The clonotype was recovered from a man older than 75 with acute or convalescent COVID-19. V usage is TRBV6-1 and J usage is TRBJ2-3; TRBD2 agrees at 13 bases. The sample comprised peripheral blood. The CDR3 coding sequence is TGTGCCAGCAGTGCCCAGACTAGCGGGGGGCCCCCCACAGATACGCAGTATTTT. It encodes CASSAQTSGGPPTDTQYF.